This entry is about one T cell receptor beta chain. These data are taken from a study of early T cells in non-severe SARS-CoV-2 infection. MiXCR was run by TCRdb on the 5' RACE reads, yielding one entry per CDR3 protein. The sample records about 100,000 distinct CDR3 sequences, around 13% being singletons. Trimming stripped 5 bases from V and 5 bases from J, with 7 bases between. CDR3 length equals 12 residues. Germline V gene data show CDR1 as SGHTA and CDR2 as FQGNSA. The chain combines TRBV7-2 with TRBJ1-5; D is uncertain. Input material: whole blood. This sequence originates from an adult who was a healthcare worker with PCR-confirmed SARS-CoV-2 infection or an uninfected control (not recorded which). This CDR3 is CASSDTDQPQHF. The DNA of the CDR3 is TGTGCCAGCAGCGATACGGATCAGCCCCAGCATTTT. Together with reference TRBV7-2 and TRBJ1-5, the CDR3 gives the full variable domain: GAGVSQSPSNKVTEKGKDVELRCDPISGHTALYWYRQSLGQGLEFLIYFQGNSAPDKSGLPSDRFSAERTGGSVSTLTIQRTQQEDSAVYLCASSDTDQPQHFGDGTRLSIL.